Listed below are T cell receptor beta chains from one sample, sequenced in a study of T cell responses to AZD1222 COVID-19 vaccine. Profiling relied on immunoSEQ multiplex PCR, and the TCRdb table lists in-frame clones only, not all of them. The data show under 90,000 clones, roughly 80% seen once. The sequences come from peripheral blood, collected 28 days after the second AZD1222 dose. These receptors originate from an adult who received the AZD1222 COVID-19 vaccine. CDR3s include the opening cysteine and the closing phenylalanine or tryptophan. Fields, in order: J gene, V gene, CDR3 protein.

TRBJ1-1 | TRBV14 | CASSQVFVLGNTEAFF
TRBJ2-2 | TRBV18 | CASSPSGAPASWELFF
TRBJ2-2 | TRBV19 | CASHRDGNTGELFF
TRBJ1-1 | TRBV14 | CASSQGSNTEAFF
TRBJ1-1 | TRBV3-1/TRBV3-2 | CASRIGTENTEAFF
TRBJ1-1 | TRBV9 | CASSVGPGQGIGLRTEAFF
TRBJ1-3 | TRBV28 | CASSLYQGTGNTIYF
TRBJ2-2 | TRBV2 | CASSEASGSTGELFF
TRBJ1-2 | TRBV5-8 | CASSTRTYGYTF
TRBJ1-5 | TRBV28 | CASSFTGTQSNQPQHF
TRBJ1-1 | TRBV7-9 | CASSFRVEAFF
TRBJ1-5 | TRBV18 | CASSARTGYNQPQHF
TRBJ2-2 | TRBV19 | CASNRGQDTGELFF
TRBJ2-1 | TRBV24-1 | CATSWGSSGRANEQFF
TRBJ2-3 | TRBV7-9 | CASSGDGGADTQYF
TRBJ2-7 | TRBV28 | CASSSPGTGGLGEQYF
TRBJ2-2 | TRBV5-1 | CASSLGQQSNTGELFF
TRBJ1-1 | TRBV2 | CASSEFGRRNTEAFF
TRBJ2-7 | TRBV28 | CASSLQTGGQYF
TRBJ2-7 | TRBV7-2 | CASSSLSMGEQYF
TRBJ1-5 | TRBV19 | CASRPQMGASQPQHF
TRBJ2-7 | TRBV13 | CASSRRTSGRDEQYF
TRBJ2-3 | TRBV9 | CASSVLSSSTDTQYF
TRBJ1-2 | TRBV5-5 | CASSLVSGDYGYTF
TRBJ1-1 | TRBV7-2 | CASSLDRHPNTEAFF
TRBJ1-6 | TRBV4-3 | CASSQERAGTPYNSPLHF
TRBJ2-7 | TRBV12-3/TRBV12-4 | CASSWDLAGEQYF
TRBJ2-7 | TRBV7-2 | CASSLSQAGGEQYF
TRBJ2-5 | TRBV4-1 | CASREQGRETQYF
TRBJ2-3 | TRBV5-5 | CASSWGQGAFTDTQYF
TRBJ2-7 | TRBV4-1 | CASSPLGSYYEQYF
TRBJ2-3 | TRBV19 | CASSFGGVRTDTQYF
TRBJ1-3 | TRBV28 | CASSLLLVTGNTIYF
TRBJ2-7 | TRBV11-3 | CASSLAGQGGEQYF
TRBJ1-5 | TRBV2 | CASSAGNQPQHF
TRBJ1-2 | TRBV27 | CASRPTGGGYTF
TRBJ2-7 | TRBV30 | CAWSVLGGGPNYEQYF
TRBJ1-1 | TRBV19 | CASITDRSTEAFF
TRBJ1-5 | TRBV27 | CASSFSLYSNQPQHF
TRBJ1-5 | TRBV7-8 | CASSSRAGTLKSGNQPQHF